The T cell receptor beta chain under discussion was sequenced for a study of response to subunit inactivated influenza vaccine. Notes on the study in general: Each seasonal influenza vaccination recruits few new T cells, the authors suggested.

In TCRdb, the RT-PCR reads were re-called with MiXCR into one record per CDR3 protein. The sample has hundreds of thousands of distinct CDR3 sequences; approximately 18% are singletons. This clonotype was seen repeatedly, ten times or more. Its specificity is unknown. This clonotype was sampled from a man between 45 and 60 years old who received an inactivated influenza vaccine. Sample: PBMCs from blood, taken about 5 days after vaccination.

CDR3 sequence (DNA): TGTGCCAGCAGTTTATTGGGATCCACAGATACGCAGTATTTT. Residues: CASSLLGSTDTQYF. J is TRBJ2-3 and V is TRBV27; D unresolved. Trimming removed 1 base at V and 2 bases at J, with 7 bases between. This CDR3 spans 14 amino acids. Germline CDR1 is MNHEY and CDR2 is SMNVEV (reference sequence).